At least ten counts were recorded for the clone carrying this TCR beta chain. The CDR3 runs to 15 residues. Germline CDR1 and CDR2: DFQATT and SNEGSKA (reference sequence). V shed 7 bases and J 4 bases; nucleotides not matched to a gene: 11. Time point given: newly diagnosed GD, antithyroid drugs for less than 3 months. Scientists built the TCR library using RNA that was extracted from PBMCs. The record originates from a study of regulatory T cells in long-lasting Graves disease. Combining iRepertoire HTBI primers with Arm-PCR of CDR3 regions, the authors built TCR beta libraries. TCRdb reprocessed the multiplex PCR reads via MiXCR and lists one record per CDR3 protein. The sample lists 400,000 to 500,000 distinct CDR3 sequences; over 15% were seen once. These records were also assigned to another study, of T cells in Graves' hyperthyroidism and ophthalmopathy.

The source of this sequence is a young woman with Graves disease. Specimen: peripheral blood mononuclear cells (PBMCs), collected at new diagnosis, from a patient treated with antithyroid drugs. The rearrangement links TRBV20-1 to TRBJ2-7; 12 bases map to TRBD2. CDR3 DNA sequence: TGCAGTGTTCTTCGGGGTCTAGCGGGAGGGTACGAGCAGTACTTC. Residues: CSVLRGLAGGYEQYF.